The 16 T cell receptor beta chains below were found in one sample sequenced in a study of OX40 agonist ivuxolimab in advanced cancers. Profiled with immunoSEQ multiplex PCR; TCRdb holds only in-frame clones, not every one. Here the sample spans approximately 120,000 clones, less than 95% being singletons. The sample was CD4+ or CD8+ T cells sorted from blood, taken in a trial of the OX40 agonist ivuxolimab. Source of these receptors: an adult with an advanced solid tumor such as melanoma, head and neck, liver or kidney cancer.

The V and J genes are TRBV28 and TRBJ2-7; TRBD1 matches at 8 bases. The CDR3 has 14 amino acids. Germline assignment: CDR1 MDHEN and CDR2 SYDVKM. V shed 5 bases and J 5 bases; nucleotides not matched to a gene: 8. CDR3 protein: CASSPAGGVNEQYF. The CDR3 DNA reads as TGTGCCAGCAGTCCAGCAGGGGGCGTGAACGAGCAGTACTTC. Full variable domain (rest looked up from reference TRBV28 and TRBJ2-7): DVKVTQSSRYLVKRTGEKVFLECVQDMDHENMFWYRQDPGLGLRLIYFSYDVKMKEKGDIPEGYSVSREKKERFSLILESASTNQTSMYLCASSPAGGVNEQYFGPGTRLTVT.

The chain is built from TRBV11-2 and TRBJ2-3, with no clear D. The CDR3 sequence is 18 residues long. Germline loops: CDR1 SGHAT, CDR2 FQNNGV. V lost 3 bases and J 0 bases, leaving 19 bases between the germline ends. CDR3 nucleotide sequence: TGTGCCAGCAGCTTCCGAATCCCCCTTGCTCGTAGCACAGATACGCAGTATTTT. Its protein product is CASSFRIPLARSTDTQYF.

The chain is built from TRBV18 and TRBJ1-4; TRBD1 aligns across 7 bases. Trimming cost V 6 bases and J 6 bases; bases outside gene matches: 7. The CDR3 contains 14 residues. Germline CDR1 reads KGHSH; CDR2 reads LQKENI. In DNA, the CDR3 is TGTGCCAGCTCCCGAGGGACAGAATATGAAAAACTGTTTTTT. Amino acid sequence: CASSRGTEYEKLFF.

This chain links TRBV28 with TRBJ1-1; 7 nucleotides align to TRBD1. This CDR3 has 16 amino acids. CDR1 is MDHEN, CDR2 SYDVKM, per germline. The V segment lost 5 bases and the J segment 1 base; nucleotides outside the gene matches: 10. CDR3 amino acids: CASSGYRGARNTEAFF. CDR3 bases: TGTGCCAGCAGTGGCTACAGGGGCGCCCGGAACACTGAAGCTTTCTTT.

This chain links TRBV7-9 with TRBJ2-5; D is uncertain. CDR1 is SEHNR, CDR2 FQNEAQ, per germline (reference sequence). The V end lost 1 base, the J end lost 7 bases, and 7 bases lay between the germline ends. This CDR3 comprises 12 residues. The CDR3 DNA is TGTGCCAGCAGCTTAGTTTTATGGACCCAGTACTTC. It specifies CASSLVLWTQYF.

This sequence joins TRBV6-1 and TRBJ2-7; 11 bases match TRBD1. The CDR3 contains 15 residues. The germline V gene has CDR1 MNHNS and CDR2 SASEGT. The V segment lost 6 bases and the J segment 2 bases; nucleotides outside the gene matches: 6. CDR3 DNA sequence: TGTGCCAGCAGGAAGGACAGGGGGCCGCCCTACGAGCAGTACTTC. Residues: CASRKDRGPPYEQYF.

The CDR3 region has the DNA TGCGCCAGCAGTCCCCTCCCGGGCATCGGGGACAGAAATCAGCCCCAGCATTTT. It yields the protein CASSPLPGIGDRNQPQHF. This chain uses TRBV23-1 with TRBJ1-5; 7 bases are a match to TRBD1. TRBV23-1 is known as an ORF, though its function is uncertain. With 4 bases clipped from V and 4 bases from J, the junction kept 16 bases outside the gene matches. The length of the CDR3 is 18 residues.

The chain uses TRBV27 and TRBJ1-6; D possibly corresponds to TRBD1 (6 bases). Per germline, CDR1 MNHEY and CDR2 SMNVEV (reference sequence). The length of the CDR3 is 17 residues. Trimming took 5 bases from V and 1 from J, leaving 15 bases between them. CDR3 nucleotide sequence: TGTGCCAGCAGTCGCCGCAGGGGTGGGTCCTATAATTCACCCCTCCACTTT. This codes for CASSRRRGGSYNSPLHF.

Details on this clone: This specimen includes other DNA sequences encoding the same CDR3. This sequence joins TRBV7-9 and TRBJ2-7; the match to TRBD1 covers 8 bases. V was clipped by 5 bases and J by 2 bases; unmatched bases: 5. The CDR3 is 14 residues long. CDR1 is SEHNR and CDR2 is FQNEAQ in the germline V gene (reference sequence). The CDR3 region is CASSLDRGAYEQYF. CDR3 sequence (DNA): TGTGCCAGCAGCCTAGACAGGGGCGCCTACGAGCAGTACTTC.

V and J are TRBV28 and TRBJ2-7, with a tentative D call TRBD2 (5 bases). Looked up from germline, CDR1 is MDHEN and CDR2 is SYDVKM. V shed 6 bases and J shed 2 bases, with 17 bases lying between them. The CDR3 has 15 residues. Written as DNA, the CDR3 is TGTGCCAGCAGCTTTAGAGGGAAAGCCACCTACGAGCAGTACTTC. Translating gives CASSFRGKATYEQYF.

This clone has only a few counts. V gene TRBV19 combines with J gene TRBJ1-2; D is uncertain. Trimming cost V 6 bases and J 4 bases, with 9 bases left between them. This CDR3 is built from 12 residues. Germline V gives CDR1 LNHDA, CDR2 SQIVND (reference sequence). In nucleotides, the CDR3 is TGTGCCAGTAGCCCCCCGAGCTATGGCTACACCTTC. Its protein product is CASSPPSYGYTF.

This clone appeared a single time. This chain connects TRBV19 to TRBJ2-7; 9 bases match TRBD1. Germline V gene sequence: CDR1 LNHDA, CDR2 SQIVND (reference sequence). With 8 bases clipped from V and 6 bases from J, the junction kept 11 bases outside the gene matches. The CDR3 is made up of 14 amino acids. The CDR3 sequence: CASRQGGEYGEQYF. The CDR3 DNA reads as TGTGCCAGTCGACAGGGGGGGGAGTACGGCGAGCAGTACTTC.

V and J are TRBV5-1 and TRBJ1-3; perhaps TRBD1 as D (5 bases). This CDR3 has 15 amino acids. Trimming shortened V by 4 bases and J by 2 bases, and 13 bases separated the two germline ends. Germline-derived CDR1 and CDR2 are SGHRS and YFSETQ. CDR3 DNA sequence: TGCGCCAGCAGCCGCGACAGCACAACTGGAAACACCATATATTTT. The encoded protein is CASSRDSTTGNTIYF.

The gene calls are TRBV19 and TRBJ2-3, with a tentative D call TRBD2 (5 bases). Trimming left V 3 bases short and J 4 bases short, with 11 bases between. This CDR3 is 14 amino acids long. Per germline, CDR1 LNHDA and CDR2 SQIVND (reference sequence). Here the CDR3 DNA reads TGTGCCAGTAGTATTAAAAGCGGCGCAGATACGCAGTATTTT. It encodes CASSIKSGADTQYF.

The chain joins TRBV5-1 to TRBJ1-5; D is undetermined. The CDR3 is made up of 15 amino acids. V was trimmed by 0 bases and J by 0 bases, leaving 7 bases between them. The germline CDR1 and CDR2 sequences are SGHRS and YFSETQ. The CDR3 is CASSLGGNSNQPQHF. CDR3 DNA: TGCGCCAGCAGCTTGGGAGGGAATAGCAATCAGCCCCAGCATTTT.

The rearrangement joins TRBV11-2 to TRBJ2-1; TRBD2 matches 7 bases. Germline values: CDR1 SGHAT, CDR2 FQNNGV. The CDR3 covers 16 residues. With V trimmed by 1 base and J by 7 bases, 10 bases remained unmatched. The CDR3 DNA reads TGTGCCAGCAGCTTAGGATTGGGGACTAACCCGAATGAGCAGTTCTTC. It yields the protein CASSLGLGTNPNEQFF.